These 22 T cell receptor beta chains were all obtained from the same sample, sequenced in a study of CD8 T cells in ankylosing spondylitis. TCRdb re-analysed the 5' RACE reads in MiXCR, keeping a single row per CDR3 protein. This sample has just under 95,000 distinct CDR3 sequences; about 8.8% occur once, and the top ten carry approximately 5.5%. Sequencing was performed on blood, either unsorted or a sorted T cell fraction (not recorded which). The receptor set was obtained from a male donor with ankylosing spondylitis or in good health (not recorded which).

The chain has TRBV7-9 and TRBJ2-7; 8 positions agree with TRBD2. The CDR3 has 16 residues. CDR1 is SEHNR and CDR2 is FQNEAQ in the germline V gene (reference sequence). After removal of 5 bases from V and 2 bases from J, the junction contained 11 bases not matched to a gene. CDR3 residues: CASSQLWAGGTYEQYF. The CDR3 DNA sequence: TGTGCCAGCAGCCAGCTCTGGGCGGGGGGCACCTACGAGCAGTACTTC. Drawing the rest from reference TRBV7-9 and TRBJ2-7, the complete variable domain is DTGVSQNPRHKITKRGQNVTFRCDPISEHNRLYWYRQTLGQGPEFLTYFQNEAQLEKSRLLSDRFSAERPKGSFSTLEIQRTEQGDSAMYLCASSQLWAGGTYEQYFGPGTRLTVT.

This clonotype occurred many times. This rearrangement joins TRBV5-1 to TRBJ1-1, with unresolved D. V lost 1 base, J lost 5 bases, and 12 bases lay in between. Looked up from germline, CDR1 is SGHRS and CDR2 is YFSETQ. CDR3 length: 14 residues. The CDR3 here is CASSLSWVGTEAFF. The CDR3 DNA reads as TGCGCCAGCAGCTTGAGTTGGGTTGGGACTGAAGCTTTCTTT.

There are many counts of this clonotype. The gene calls are TRBV28 and TRBJ2-5; TRBD1 matches at 8 bases. Germline values: CDR1 MDHEN, CDR2 SYDVKM. The CDR3 covers 14 residues. The V segment lost 6 bases and the J segment 4 bases; nucleotides outside the gene matches: 7. This CDR3 is CASSPTGDTETQYF. CDR3 nucleotides: TGTGCCAGCAGCCCGACAGGGGACACAGAGACCCAGTACTTC.

V gene TRBV18 combines with J gene TRBJ2-1; D is possibly TRBD1 (6 bases). The V gene lost 1 base and the J gene lost 8 bases, with 15 bases spanning the gap. Germline CDR1 reads KGHSH; CDR2 reads LQKENI. The CDR3 runs to 15 residues. The chain's CDR3 is CASSPLGTSWDEQFF. The CDR3 DNA reads TGTGCCAGCTCACCACTTGGGACATCTTGGGATGAGCAGTTCTTC.

V is TRBV9 and J is TRBJ1-1, with D unresolved. The CDR3 loop spans 15 amino acids. Germline CDR1 reads SGDLS; CDR2 reads YYNGEE. Trimming left V 4 bases short and J 7 bases short, with 20 bases between. CDR3 region: CASSSPLGLGCEAFF. DNA of the CDR3: TGTGCCAGCAGCTCCCCCTTAGGCTTGGGGTGTGAAGCTTTCTTT. The variable domain in full, completed from reference TRBV9 and TRBJ1-1, reads DSGVTQTPKHLITATGQRVTLRCSPRSGDLSVYWYQQSLDQGLQFLIQYYNGEERAKGNILERFSAQQFPDLHSELNLSSLELGDSALYFCASSSPLGLGCEAFFGQGTRLTVV.

This clonotype was counted between two and nine times. The chain employs TRBV5-4 and TRBJ2-1; D not certain. Germline-derived CDR1 and CDR2 are SGHNT and YYREEE (reference sequence). The CDR3 extends over 14 amino acids. V was clipped by 2 bases and J by 3 bases, with 9 bases between them. The CDR3 DNA sequence: TGTGCCAGCAGCTTAGTCGGCCGCTACAATGAGCAGTTCTTC. It codes for CASSLVGRYNEQFF. Filled out from reference TRBV5-4 and TRBJ2-1, the complete variable domain reads ETGVTQSPTHLIKTRGQQVTLRCSSQSGHNTVSWYQQALGQGPQFIFQYYREEENGRGNFPPRFSGLQFPNYSSELNVNALELDDSALYLCASSLVGRYNEQFFGPGTRLTVL.

This clonotype is medium-sized. This chain joins TRBV5-1 and TRBJ2-7; the D gene is possibly TRBD1 (6 bases). This CDR3 is built from 15 residues. Germline CDR1 is SGHRS and CDR2 is YFSETQ. V was cut by 5 bases and J by 3 bases, with 18 bases left in between. CDR3 sequence reads: CASRPHDRPNYEQYF. The DNA for the CDR3 is TGCGCCAGCAGGCCCCACGACAGGCCCAACTACGAGCAGTACTTC.

This clonotype was observed many times. The rearrangement uses TRBV20-1 and TRBJ2-1; TRBD2 matches 15 bases. Trimming took 1 base from V and 6 from J; bases not matched to a gene: 7. Germline loops: CDR1 DFQATT, CDR2 SNEGSKA (reference sequence). CDR3 size: 17 residues. This CDR3 is CSARVGLAGGLGNEQFF. CDR3 DNA sequence: TGCAGTGCTAGAGTTGGACTAGCGGGGGGGCTTGGCAATGAGCAGTTCTTC.

This clonotype was observed a few times. The chain employs TRBV5-4 and TRBJ2-5, with 8 nucleotides matching TRBD2. Germline-derived CDR1 and CDR2 are SGHNT and YYREEE (reference sequence). The CDR3 consists of 13 residues. V was clipped by 7 bases and J by 0 bases; unmatched bases: 2. The CDR3 DNA is TGTGCCAGCCAGCGGGGGAACCAAGAGACCCAGTACTTC. Residues: CASQRGNQETQYF.

At least ten counts were recorded for this clonotype. The rearrangement joins TRBV1 to TRBJ2-1; the D segment call TRBD2 is taken from the table without a DNA check. TRBV1 is reported as a pseudogene. This CDR3 is built from 18 residues. DNA of the CDR3: TGCACCAGCAGCCAAATTCCGGGACTAGCGGGGGCGCACAATGAGCAGTTCTTC. Translated: CTSSQIPGLAGAHNEQFF.

This clonotype was counted at least ten times. This chain joins TRBV11-1 and TRBJ1-3; 7 bases agree with TRBD1. The germline V gene encodes CDR1 SGHAT and CDR2 FQDESV (reference sequence). Trimming removed 1 base from V and 2 bases from J; junction bases left unmatched: 11. The CDR3 consists of 18 residues. The CDR3 DNA reads as TGTGCCAGCAGCTTAGATCCGAGGCGGCAGGGGGCTGGAAACACCATATATTTT. Amino acids: CASSLDPRRQGAGNTIYF.

V is TRBV15 and J is TRBJ2-5, with D possibly being TRBD1 or TRBD2 (6 bases each). With 0 bases removed from V and 5 bases from J, the gap between germline ends came to 16 bases. The CDR3 is made up of 16 amino acids. Germline lookup yields CDR1 LNHNV and CDR2 YYDKDF (reference sequence). In nucleotides, the CDR3 is TGTGCCACCAGCAGAGATCGGACAGTTGGGAGGGAGACCCAGTACTTC. This sequence encodes CATSRDRTVGRETQYF.

The table lists this clonotype with a few counts. The chain couples TRBV5-6 to TRBJ2-1; D is unresolved. CDR3 length: 13 amino acids. The V gene's germline CDR1 is SGHDT and CDR2 YYEEEE. Trimming removed 1 base from V and 4 bases from J, with 6 bases in between. The CDR3 sequence: CASSLWHYNEQFF. The CDR3 nucleotides are TGTGCCAGCAGCTTGTGGCATTACAATGAGCAGTTCTTC.

There are many counts of this clonotype. The chain has TRBV5-1 and TRBJ2-7; perhaps D is TRBD1 or TRBD2 (5 bases each). The V gene's germline CDR1 is SGHRS and CDR2 YFSETQ. CDR3 length: 17 amino acids. V was pared by 4 bases and J by 0 bases, with 20 bases between. CDR3 amino acids: CASSLVRDSGDSYEQYF. The CDR3 DNA reads as TGCGCCAGCAGCCTGGTGAGAGACAGCGGTGACTCCTACGAGCAGTACTTC.

This clonotype was counted many times. The CDR3 sequence is CASKPGAGGYEQYF. DNA for the CDR3: TGCGCCAGCAAGCCCGGAGCAGGTGGTTACGAGCAGTACTTC. V and J are TRBV5-1 and TRBJ2-7; D call uncertain. The germline V gene encodes CDR1 SGHRS and CDR2 YFSETQ. The germline V and J ends were trimmed by 6 bases and 4 bases, with 17 bases remaining between them. This CDR3 has 14 residues.

In DNA, the CDR3 is TGTGCCAGCAGCTTAGGGCTTGGCGTAGAGACCCAGTACTTC. It encodes CASSLGLGVETQYF. This chain connects TRBV7-9 to TRBJ2-5; D is unclear. The germline CDR1 and CDR2 sequences are SEHNR and FQNEAQ (reference sequence). The V and J ends lost 1 base and 4 bases respectively, with 10 bases between them. The length of the CDR3 is 14 residues.

This chain connects TRBV27 to TRBJ2-3, with TRBD2 identical over 8 bases. This CDR3 contains 15 residues. Germline V CDR1 and CDR2: MNHEY, SMNVEV (reference sequence). V was clipped by 2 bases and J by 5 bases; unmatched bases: 6. CDR3 DNA: TGTGCCAGCAGTTTAGCCGCGGGGGGCCTAGATACGCAGTATTTT. It specifies CASSLAAGGLDTQYF.

In this sample, this clonotype turned up a few times. The chain recombines TRBV18 with TRBJ2-3; no firm D call. Germline CDR1 is KGHSH and CDR2 is LQKENI. The CDR3 runs to 15 residues. V lost 2 bases, J lost 0 bases, and 9 bases lay in between. The DNA of the CDR3 is TGTGCCAGCTCACCATGGAAAAAAAGCACAGATACGCAGTATTTT. Amino acids: CASSPWKKSTDTQYF.

The chain is built from TRBV6-1 and TRBJ2-1; D is perhaps TRBD2 (7 bases). The CDR3 consists of 15 residues. Germline V gene lookup returns CDR1 MNHNS and CDR2 SASEGT. The germline V and J ends were trimmed by 7 bases and 6 bases, with 19 bases remaining between them. In nucleotides, the CDR3 is TGTGCCAGCAATGGGTGGGAGGGGGGAGGCAATGAGCAGTTCTTC. It yields the protein CASNGWEGGGNEQFF.

Details on this clonotype: Given a much more abundant clone one base away, this may be a read error. The J gene is TRBJ2-2, the V gene TRBV6-5; D is tentatively TRBD1 or TRBD2 (5 bases each). This CDR3 has 15 amino acids. The V gene's germline CDR1 is MNHEY and CDR2 SVGAGI. CDR3 loop: CASSYSKGRTGALFF. CDR3 DNA: TGTGCCAGCAGTTACTCGAAGGGACGGACCGGGGCGCTGTTTTTT.

This clonotype was detected ten times or more. This chain joins TRBV18 and TRBJ2-1; TRBD1 matches at 10 bases. This CDR3 has 16 amino acids. Looked up from germline, CDR1 is KGHSH and CDR2 is LQKENI. V was clipped by 5 bases and J by 3 bases; unmatched bases: 7. In DNA form, the CDR3 reads TGTGCCAGCTCAACTTCGACAGGGGGCTTCTACAATGAGCAGTTCTTC. Amino acid sequence: CASSTSTGGFYNEQFF.

Ten or more counts support this clonotype. The chain carries TRBV7-9 and TRBJ2-7; no definite D call. CDR1 and CDR2 from the germline V gene are SEHNR and FQNEAQ (reference sequence). This CDR3 contains 14 residues. V lost 1 base to trimming and J lost 2 bases, with 9 bases between them. CDR3 region: CASSLVGLAYEQYF. DNA of the CDR3: TGTGCCAGCAGCTTAGTCGGTCTAGCCTACGAGCAGTACTTC.